This passage covers 12 T cell receptor beta chains from one sample sequenced in a study of T cell responses to AZD1222 COVID-19 vaccine. Clones were sequenced by immunoSEQ multiplex PCR, and TCRdb holds only the in-frame ones, with some missing. The sample has tens of thousands of clones, 85% to 90% seen once; the top ten hold around 5.8%. Sequencing was performed on peripheral blood, taken on day 0 of AZD1222 vaccination. The receptor source for this set is an adult in good health.

This clone was picked up a small number of times. The rearrangement joins TRBV5-4 to TRBJ1-1; perhaps TRBD1 as D (6 bases). This CDR3 region has 11 residues. V was trimmed by 7 bases and J by 7 bases, leaving 11 bases between them. Germline lookup yields CDR1 SGHNT and CDR2 YYREEE (reference sequence). CDR3 nucleotide sequence: TGTGCCAGCGGGCCAGGGGTTGAAGCTTTCTTT. Protein: CASGPGVEAFF.

This sequence joins TRBV19 and TRBJ1-1, with D possibly being TRBD1 (5 bases). V lost 6 bases and J lost 6, with 14 bases in between. From germline, CDR1 is LNHDA and CDR2 SQIVND (reference sequence). This CDR3 spans 13 amino acids. The CDR3 sequence: CASSNYQGAEAFF. The CDR3 DNA reads TGTGCCAGTAGCAATTACCAGGGCGCTGAAGCTTTCTTT.

The gene calls are TRBV12-5 and TRBJ1-2, with 11 bases matching TRBD1. The CDR3 runs to 17 residues. Trimming took 2 bases from V and 4 from J; bases not matched to a gene: 9. Germline CDR1 and CDR2: LGHNT and FRNRAP. In nucleotides, the CDR3 is TGTGCTAGTGGTTTGACTGTTGGACAGGGGGCCAGCTATGGCTACACCTTC. Its protein product is CASGLTVGQGASYGYTF.

This clone came up a few times. The chain combines TRBV30 with TRBJ1-2; no clear D. The V gene's germline CDR1 is GTSNPN and CDR2 SVGIG (reference sequence). The CDR3 has 14 amino acids. Trimming pared 0 bases from V and 0 bases from J, leaving 8 bases between. The CDR3 DNA sequence: TGTGCCTGGAGTGTAGGGCTGGCTAACTATGGCTACACCTTC. Protein sequence: CAWSVGLANYGYTF.

The V and J genes are TRBV28 and TRBJ1-5; D is undetermined. V lost 6 bases and J 1 base, leaving 7 bases between the germline ends. Germline-derived CDR1 and CDR2 are MDHEN and SYDVKM. The CDR3 spans 13 residues. The CDR3 region is CASRVWSNQPQHF. CDR3 nucleotides: TGTGCCAGCAGAGTTTGGAGCAATCAGCCCCAGCATTTT.

The rearrangement uses TRBV7-3 and TRBJ2-2; 14 bases align to TRBD2. With 4 bases clipped from V and 2 bases from J, the junction kept 6 bases outside the gene matches. The CDR3 is made up of 18 amino acids. Germline CDR1 SGHTA, CDR2 FQGTGA. The CDR3 DNA reads as TGTGCCAGCAGCTCCCCGACTAGCGGGGGGGCCAACACCGGGGAGCTGTTTTTT. Its translation is CASSSPTSGGANTGELFF.

This chain joins TRBV19 and TRBJ1-2, with 8 bases matching TRBD1. CDR1 LNHDA and CDR2 SQIVND come from the germline V gene (reference sequence). Germline trimming cut 3 bases from V and 0 bases from J; bases unmatched to any gene: 9. The CDR3 runs 17 residues. CDR3 residues: CASSISGTGLPNYGYTF. Written as DNA, the CDR3 is TGTGCCAGTAGTATTTCCGGGACAGGACTTCCTAACTATGGCTACACCTTC.

The chain carries TRBV4-1 and TRBJ2-1; D not certain. The CDR3 is 11 residues long. V lost 0 bases to trimming and J lost 7 bases, with 1 base between them. Germline V gives CDR1 MGHRA, CDR2 YSYEKL. In DNA, the CDR3 is TGCGCCAGCAGCCAAGATAATGAGCAGTTCTTC. Translated: CASSQDNEQFF.

The chain employs TRBV11-2 and TRBJ1-4; 8 nucleotides match TRBD1. The germline V gene has CDR1 SGHAT and CDR2 FQNNGV. V shed 5 bases and J 5 bases; nucleotides not matched to a gene: 4. CDR3 length: 14 residues. The CDR3 coding sequence is TGTGCCAGCAGCCGAGACAGGGGCAATGAAAAACTGTTTTTT. This translates into CASSRDRGNEKLFF. The full variable domain, with the rest looked up from reference TRBV11-2 and TRBJ1-4, is EAGVAQSPRYKIIEKRQSVAFWCNPISGHATLYWYQQILGQGPKLLIQFQNNGVVDDSQLPKDRFSAERLKGVDSTLKIQPAKLEDSAVYLCASSRDRGNEKLFFGSGTQLSVL.

This chain connects TRBV7-3 to TRBJ1-2; D not resolved. Germline values: CDR1 SGHTA, CDR2 FQGTGA. The CDR3 length is 13 residues. V was pared by 7 bases and J by 8 bases, with 17 bases between. CDR3: CASTYANSGGYTF. The CDR3 coding sequence is TGTGCCAGCACCTATGCCAACTCCGGGGGCTACACCTTC.

The genes are TRBV11-2 and TRBJ2-3; D gene ambiguous. Trimming cost V 1 base and J 5 bases, with 7 bases left between them. CDR1 SGHAT and CDR2 FQNNGV come from the germline V gene. The CDR3 sequence is 13 residues long. The CDR3 loop is CASSLGFRDTQYF. The CDR3 region has the DNA TGTGCCAGCAGCTTAGGGTTCAGAGATACGCAGTATTTT.

This rearrangement joins TRBV9 to TRBJ2-5; 12 positions agree with TRBD2. This CDR3 contains 17 residues. V shed 3 bases, J shed 2 bases, and the junction held 8 bases outside the gene matches. Germline CDR1 and CDR2: SGDLS and YYNGEE. Here the CDR3 reads CASSATSGGYRQETQYF. As DNA, the CDR3 is TGTGCCAGCAGCGCGACTAGCGGGGGTTACAGACAAGAGACCCAGTACTTC.